This T cell receptor (beta chain) emerged from a study of blood T cell repertoires in COVID-19. The repertoire was sequenced with immunoSEQ multiplex PCR; TCRdb's copy has only in-frame clones and lacks some. The table shows over 90,000 clones, with 80% to 90% occurring only once. The CDR3 spans 15 residues. Germline V CDR1 and CDR2: SGHTA, FQGTGA. J lost 1 base, V lost 1 base, and 2 bases had no gene match. V and J are TRBV7-3 and TRBJ2-3; 7 bases fit TRBD2. The source is a man at least 80 years old with COVID-19, enrolled during active disease. Sequenced sample: peripheral blood. The chain's CDR3 is CASSLMSGGTDTQYF. CDR3 coding DNA: TGTGCCAGCAGCTTAATGAGCGGGGGCACAGATACGCAGTATTTT.